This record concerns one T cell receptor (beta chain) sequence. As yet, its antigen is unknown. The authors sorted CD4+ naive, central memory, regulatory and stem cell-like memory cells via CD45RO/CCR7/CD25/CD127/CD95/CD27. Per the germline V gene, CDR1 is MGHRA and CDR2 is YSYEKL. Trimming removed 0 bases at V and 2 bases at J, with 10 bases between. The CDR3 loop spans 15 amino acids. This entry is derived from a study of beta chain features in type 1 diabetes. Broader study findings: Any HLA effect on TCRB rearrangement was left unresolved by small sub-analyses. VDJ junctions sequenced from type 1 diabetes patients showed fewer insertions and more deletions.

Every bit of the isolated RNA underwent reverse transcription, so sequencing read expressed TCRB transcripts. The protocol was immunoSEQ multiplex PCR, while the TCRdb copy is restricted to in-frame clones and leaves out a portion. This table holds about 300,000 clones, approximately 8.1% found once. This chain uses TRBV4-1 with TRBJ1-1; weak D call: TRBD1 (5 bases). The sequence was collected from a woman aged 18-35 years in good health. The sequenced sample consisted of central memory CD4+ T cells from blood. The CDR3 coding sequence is TGCGCCAGCAGCCAAGATCTTGGGGGAAACACTGAAGCTTTCTTT. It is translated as CASSQDLGGNTEAFF.